Presented here are 14 T cell receptor beta chains from one specimen sequenced in a study of blood T cell dynamics during melanoma immunotherapy. Time point given: week 3, after first cycle of checkpoint inhibitor. Measured with immunoSEQ multiplex PCR; TCRdb has only the in-frame clones, and not every one. Here the sample spans 25,000 to 35,000 clones, approximately 83% being singletons. The source material was blood, sampled from a patient treated with checkpoint blockade. The receptors originated from a human donor with melanoma.

The rearrangement joins TRBV5-4 to TRBJ2-3; 7 positions match TRBD1. J gave up 1 base and V 3 bases, and 17 bases lay outside the gene matches. From germline, CDR1 is SGHNT and CDR2 YYREEE (reference sequence). The CDR3 loop spans 19 amino acids. The CDR3 sequence is CASSSPTGQRGSGTDTQYF. CDR3 nucleotide sequence: TGTGCCAGCAGCTCACCGACAGGGCAGAGAGGGTCGGGCACAGATACGCAGTATTTT. The full variable domain, with the rest looked up from reference TRBV5-4 and TRBJ2-3, is ETGVTQSPTHLIKTRGQQVTLRCSSQSGHNTVSWYQQALGQGPQFIFQYYREEENGRGNFPPRFSGLQFPNYSSELNVNALELDDSALYLCASSSPTGQRGSGTDTQYFGPGTRLTVL.

This chain joins TRBV28 and TRBJ2-2; TRBD1 or TRBD2 may be the D gene (6 bases each). Trimming stripped 6 bases from V and 4 bases from J, with 15 bases between. Germline CDR1 and CDR2: MDHEN and SYDVKM. The CDR3 is made up of 15 amino acids. CDR3 DNA: TGTGCCAGCAGGCCTTGGGGGGCGGGCACCGGGGAGCTGTTTTTT. It is translated as CASRPWGAGTGELFF.

The genes are TRBV28 and TRBJ1-2; 7 nucleotides align to TRBD1. J gave up 3 bases and V 5 bases, and 3 bases lay outside the gene matches. Per germline, CDR1 MDHEN and CDR2 SYDVKM. The CDR3 consists of 13 residues. CDR3 region: CASSPGTDYGYTF. The CDR3 DNA reads as TGTGCCAGCAGTCCAGGGACAGACTATGGCTACACCTTC.

This clone was observed a handful of times. The V gene is TRBV6-1, the J gene TRBJ2-7, with unresolved D. The germline V gene encodes CDR1 MNHNS and CDR2 SASEGT. This CDR3 has 11 residues. V was shortened by 2 bases and J by 6 bases, with 5 bases between the two germline ends. The CDR3 nucleotides are TGTGCCAGCAGTGAAAATATCGAGCAGTACTTC. Amino acids: CASSENIEQYF.

The rearrangement joins TRBV7-9 to TRBJ2-7; D call uncertain. Trimming removed 5 bases from V and 2 bases from J, with 10 bases in between. CDR1 is SEHNR and CDR2 is FQNEAQ in the germline V gene (reference sequence). This CDR3 has 13 amino acids. CDR3 amino acids: CASSPLKPYEQYF. In nucleotides, the CDR3 is TGTGCCAGCAGCCCTCTGAAGCCCTACGAGCAGTACTTC.

This rearrangement joins TRBV5-5 to TRBJ2-7; D not certain. Trimming took 3 bases from V and 4 from J, leaving 11 bases between them. The CDR3 extends over 13 amino acids. Germline V lookup: CDR1 SGHKS, CDR2 YYEKEE (reference sequence). For the CDR3, the DNA is TGTGCCAGCAGCTCGTCCGTCCAATACGAGCAGTACTTC. Its protein product is CASSSSVQYEQYF.

The chain is built from TRBV6-4 and TRBJ1-2; no definite D call. V lost 6 bases and J lost 0, with 17 bases in between. The CDR3 sequence is 16 residues long. CDR1 and CDR2 (germline): MRHNA, SNTAGT. For the CDR3, the DNA is TGTGCCAGCAGCCCGGGAAGGGCGGGATCTAACTATGGCTACACCTTC. This gives the protein CASSPGRAGSNYGYTF.

This rearrangement joins TRBV6-5 to TRBJ2-1; TRBD2 matches at 8 bases. In germline, CDR1 is MNHEY, CDR2 SVGAGI. The trim removed 0 bases at V and 4 bases at J, leaving 5 bases unmatched. This CDR3 region has 16 residues. The CDR3 reads CASSYSSGSPYNEQFF. In nucleotides, the CDR3 is TGTGCCAGCAGTTACTCGAGCGGGAGCCCATACAATGAGCAGTTCTTC.

The J gene is TRBJ1-2, the V gene TRBV5-1; 8 positions agree with TRBD1. The CDR3 length is 13 residues. V dropped 0 bases and J dropped 8; count of bases not matched to a gene: 3. Germline loops: CDR1 SGHRS, CDR2 YFSETQ. The CDR3 loop reads CASSLAGGEGYTF. CDR3 DNA: TGCGCCAGCAGCTTGGCAGGGGGCGAGGGCTACACCTTC.

This clone was detected a few times. This sequence joins TRBV30 and TRBJ1-6; 7 bases line up with TRBD1. Germline V gives CDR1 GTSNPN, CDR2 SVGIG (reference sequence). This CDR3 is built from 15 residues. With V trimmed by 0 bases and J by 7 bases, 6 bases remained unmatched. The CDR3: CAWSVGTVTNSPLHF. CDR3 nucleotides: TGTGCCTGGAGTGTCGGGACAGTTACAAATTCACCCCTCCACTTT.

This clone has just a few counts. The genes are TRBV30 and TRBJ1-2; the match to TRBD1 covers 7 bases. V was pared by 6 bases and J by 5 bases, with 12 bases of the junction left unmatched. This CDR3 has 14 residues. Germline CDR1 GTSNPN, CDR2 SVGIG (reference sequence). CDR3 in DNA: TGTGCCTGTCTAACGGAGGGGGCAGGATATGGCTACACCTTC. Translated: CACLTEGAGYGYTF.

V and J are TRBV28 and TRBJ2-1, with 10 bases matching TRBD2. Germline-derived CDR1 and CDR2 are MDHEN and SYDVKM. The J segment lost 6 bases and the V segment lost 6 bases, leaving 5 bases of the junction unmatched. The CDR3 is 14 amino acids. The CDR3 protein is CASRSSGGSNEQFF. The CDR3, as DNA: TGTGCCAGCAGGTCTAGCGGGGGATCCAATGAGCAGTTCTTC.

The chain links TRBV19 to TRBJ2-3; D gene unclear. V lost 5 bases and J 5 bases, leaving 11 bases between the germline ends. CDR3 length: 13 residues. Germline CDR1 and CDR2: LNHDA and SQIVND (reference sequence). The CDR3 bases are TGTGCCAGTAGTCCGCGATCCAGAGATACGCAGTATTTT. The encoded protein is CASSPRSRDTQYF. The complete variable domain, with remaining parts taken from reference TRBV19 and TRBJ2-3, reads DGGITQSPKYLFRKEGQNVTLSCEQNLNHDAMYWYRQDPGQGLRLIYYSQIVNDFQKGDIAEGYSVSREKKESFPLTVTSAQKNPTAFYLCASSPRSRDTQYFGPGTRLTVL.

V is TRBV15 and J is TRBJ2-1; D not certain. CDR3 size: 14 residues. CDR1 is LNHNV and CDR2 is YYDKDF in the germline V gene (reference sequence). V was trimmed by 0 bases and J by 4 bases, leaving 7 bases between them. CDR3 in amino acids: CATSREVMYNEQFF. The CDR3 DNA follows: TGTGCCACCAGCAGAGAAGTAATGTACAATGAGCAGTTCTTC. Looking up the rest from reference TRBV15 and TRBJ2-1 gives the full variable domain: DAMVIQNPRYQVTQFGKPVTLSCSQTLNHNVMYWYQQKSSQAPKLLFHYYDKDFNNEADTPDNFQSRRPNTSFCFLDIRSPGLGDTAMYLCATSREVMYNEQFFGPGTRLTVL.